One sample yielded the 20 T cell receptor beta chains listed below, sequenced in a study of T-cell reconstitution after alpha-beta-depleted transplantation in children. Unique molecular identifiers tagged the TCRbeta library. TCRdb used MiXCR to reprocess the PCR reads, holding one entry per CDR3 protein. The sample holds hundreds of thousands of distinct CDR3 sequences, 10% to 15% seen once. Sequenced here: PBMCs, mostly from graft donor cells, sampled 360 days after TCRalphabeta/CD19-depleted stem cell transplant. These receptors originate from a male patient younger than 18 who had a stem cell transplant for acute myeloid leukemia, so the T cells may come from the graft donor.

The chain has TRBV7-2 and TRBJ2-3, with 10 nucleotides matching TRBD2. Germline CDR1 reads SGHTA; CDR2 reads FQGNSA. V gave up 6 bases and J gave up 4 bases; unmatched junction bases: 4. This CDR3 has 14 amino acids. CDR3 protein: CASSQAGGSDTQYF. The CDR3 DNA is TGTGCCAGCAGTCAAGCGGGAGGGTCAGATACGCAGTATTTT.

In its sample, this clonotype was seen once. The gene calls are TRBV20-1 and TRBJ2-1; 7 bases line up with TRBD2. The V segment lost 6 bases and the J segment 0 bases; nucleotides outside the gene matches: 8. The germline V gene has CDR1 DFQATT and CDR2 SNEGSKA (reference sequence). The CDR3 spans 15 residues. CDR3 sequence: CSAPGTISSYNEQFF. The CDR3 DNA reads TGCAGTGCCCCCGGGACTATCAGCTCCTACAATGAGCAGTTCTTC.

The V and J genes are TRBV6-5 and TRBJ2-1, with D possibly TRBD2 on 5 matching bases. Germline V gene sequence: CDR1 MNHEY, CDR2 SVGAGI. This CDR3 region has 12 residues. V was clipped by 5 bases and J by 10 bases, with 12 bases between them. The CDR3 region has the DNA TGTGCCAGCAGTCGCCTCGAGGGAGAGCAGTTCTTC. Protein: CASSRLEGEQFF.

The rearrangement links TRBV11-2 to TRBJ2-1; TRBD2 matches 8 bases. Germline values: CDR1 SGHAT, CDR2 FQNNGV. This CDR3 spans 16 amino acids. V trimming: 2 bases; J trimming: 9 bases; junction bases outside the gene matches: 12. The CDR3 reads CASSLRSGRLRGEQFF. The CDR3 coding sequence is TGTGCCAGCAGCTTAAGAAGCGGGAGACTCAGGGGTGAGCAGTTCTTC. The whole variable domain, remainder taken from reference TRBV11-2 and TRBJ2-1, is EAGVAQSPRYKIIEKRQSVAFWCNPISGHATLYWYQQILGQGPKLLIQFQNNGVVDDSQLPKDRFSAERLKGVDSTLKIQPAKLEDSAVYLCASSLRSGRLRGEQFFGPGTRLTVL.

This clonotype was seen a handful of times. V gene TRBV5-1 combines with J gene TRBJ2-4; 12 nucleotides line up with TRBD2. The V and J ends lost 1 base and 7 bases, in that order; junction bases with no gene match: 6. Germline V gives CDR1 SGHRS, CDR2 YFSETQ. The CDR3 runs to 16 residues. The CDR3 protein is CASSLFLAGGGNIQYF. DNA of the CDR3: TGCGCCAGCAGCTTGTTCCTAGCGGGAGGGGGCAACATTCAGTACTTC.

This clonotype came up many times. V gene TRBV28 combines with J gene TRBJ2-1; 8 positions match TRBD2. The V gene's germline CDR1 is MDHEN and CDR2 SYDVKM. CDR3 length: 14 amino acids. The J segment lost 8 bases and the V segment lost 3 bases, leaving 6 bases of the junction unmatched. The CDR3 DNA is TGTGCCAGCAGTTTGAGCGGGAGTTACCATGAGCAGTTCTTC. Translation: CASSLSGSYHEQFF. Combining the CDR3 with reference TRBV28 and TRBJ2-1 gives the whole variable domain DVKVTQSSRYLVKRTGEKVFLECVQDMDHENMFWYRQDPGLGLRLIYFSYDVKMKEKGDIPEGYSVSREKKERFSLILESASTNQTSMYLCASSLSGSYHEQFFGPGTRLTVL.

This clonotype showed up many times. This rearrangement joins TRBV29-1 to TRBJ1-1; D is perhaps TRBD1 (5 bases). This CDR3 has 14 amino acids. Germline V gene data show CDR1 as SQVTM and CDR2 as ANQGSEA. V was shortened by 3 bases and J by 4 bases, with 15 bases between the two germline ends. The CDR3 region is CSVEGGRGFTEAFF. Written as DNA, the CDR3 is TGCAGCGTTGAGGGGGGAAGAGGGTTCACTGAAGCTTTCTTT. The variable domain in full, completed from reference TRBV29-1 and TRBJ1-1, reads SAVISQKPSRDICQRGTSLTIQCQVDSQVTMMFWYRQQPGQSLTLIATANQGSEATYESGFVIDKFPISRPNLTFSTLTVSNMSPEDSSIYLCSVEGGRGFTEAFFGQGTRLTVV.

The table lists this clonotype with a few counts. The chain joins TRBV7-2 to TRBJ2-1; D is perhaps TRBD1 (6 bases). The CDR3 is 20 amino acids. Germline V gives CDR1 SGHTA, CDR2 FQGNSA. Trimming left V 5 bases short and J 4 bases short, with 30 bases between. The CDR3 is CASSPLYGDKVLTVYNEQFF. The CDR3 region has the DNA TGTGCCAGCAGCCCTTTATATGGGGACAAAGTATTGACTGTATACAATGAGCAGTTCTTC.

There are a few counts of this clonotype. The chain uses TRBV6-5 and TRBJ2-5, with 8 bases that match TRBD2. CDR3 length: 14 amino acids. Germline assignment: CDR1 MNHEY and CDR2 SVGAGI. The V and J ends lost 6 bases and 2 bases, in that order; junction bases with no gene match: 5. Here the CDR3 reads CASRTGTRQETQYF. The CDR3 DNA reads as TGTGCCAGCAGGACCGGGACTAGACAAGAGACCCAGTACTTC.

The chain recombines TRBV4-3 with TRBJ2-3, with TRBD1 identical over 9 bases. The V gene end was trimmed by 5 bases and the J gene end by 6 bases; junction bases not matched to a gene: 6. The CDR3 consists of 14 residues. Germline CDR1 is LGHNA and CDR2 is YSLEER. The CDR3 loop reads CASSIRTGADTQYF. CDR3 sequence (DNA): TGCGCCAGCAGCATTCGGACAGGGGCGGATACGCAGTATTTT.

The DNA of the CDR3 is TGTGCCAGCCGGCGGGCAGGGGACGGCCAAGAGACCCAGTACTTC. It specifies CASRRAGDGQETQYF. The chain has TRBV7-2 and TRBJ2-5, with D perhaps TRBD1 (6 bases). Germline V gene sequence: CDR1 SGHTA, CDR2 FQGNSA. Trimming removed 8 bases at V and 1 base at J, with 17 bases between. The length of the CDR3 is 15 residues.

The chain employs TRBV9 and TRBJ2-7, with D unclear. The V gene lost 0 bases and the J gene lost 1 base, with 8 bases spanning the gap. The germline V gene encodes CDR1 SGDLS and CDR2 YYNGEE. The CDR3 is made up of 14 amino acids. CDR3 DNA: TGTGCCAGCAGCGTAGAAGGCTGGTCCTACGAGCAGTACTTC. It is translated as CASSVEGWSYEQYF.

This clonotype was recorded many times. The J gene is TRBJ2-1, the V gene TRBV11-3, with D possibly TRBD2 on 6 matching bases. Trimming stripped 1 base from V and 11 bases from J, with 15 bases between. This CDR3 is built from 14 residues. The germline gives CDR1 SGHNT, CDR2 YENEEA. The CDR3 is CASSLGPLEGQQFF. The CDR3 DNA reads TGTGCCAGCAGCTTAGGACCTCTGGAGGGGCAGCAGTTCTTC.

This clonotype was found many times. The J gene is TRBJ1-5, the V gene TRBV7-6; D unclear. Germline CDR1 reads SGHVS; CDR2 reads FNYEAQ. This CDR3 has 13 residues. Deletions cut 5 bases from V and 1 base from J, with 6 bases between. Here the CDR3 reads CASSLSSNQPQHF. The CDR3 DNA follows: TGTGCCAGCAGCCTTTCCAGCAATCAGCCCCAGCATTTT.

This clonotype occurred a few times. The chain joins TRBV20-1 to TRBJ2-3, with 8 bases that match TRBD1. The germline V gene has CDR1 DFQATT and CDR2 SNEGSKA (reference sequence). The V gene end was trimmed by 0 bases and the J gene end by 6 bases; junction bases not matched to a gene: 14. The CDR3 has 17 residues. CDR3 protein: CSARDPNRDRFIDTQYF. The CDR3 DNA follows: TGCAGTGCTAGAGACCCTAACCGGGACAGGTTCATTGATACGCAGTATTTT.

This clonotype was observed a few times. J is TRBJ2-7 and V is TRBV15, with 8 bases that match TRBD2. The ends lost 0 bases at V and 4 bases at J; junction bases unmatched: 14. Germline V lookup: CDR1 LNHNV, CDR2 YYDKDF (reference sequence). The CDR3 contains 18 residues. CDR3 protein: CATSRDSWQRERHYEQYF. CDR3 nucleotide sequence: TGTGCCACCAGCAGAGATTCCTGGCAGCGGGAGCGCCATTACGAGCAGTACTTC.

Here the CDR3 reads CSASRQGRMRSYEQYF. CDR3 in DNA: TGCAGTGCGTCGCGACAGGGGCGAATGCGGTCCTACGAGCAGTACTTC. V gene TRBV20-1 combines with J gene TRBJ2-7; 8 bases are shared with TRBD1. Looked up from germline, CDR1 is DFQATT and CDR2 is SNEGSKA (reference sequence). The V segment lost 6 bases and the J segment 1 base; nucleotides outside the gene matches: 14. The CDR3 is 16 amino acids.

The rearrangement uses TRBV20-1 and TRBJ1-3; D ambiguous. Germline assignment: CDR1 DFQATT and CDR2 SNEGSKA (reference sequence). Trimming removed 3 bases at V and 6 bases at J, with 15 bases between. The CDR3 runs 14 residues. The CDR3 spells CSASHRPEANTIYF. As DNA, the CDR3 is TGCAGTGCTAGCCACCGGCCCGAGGCAAACACCATATATTTT.

In this sample, this clonotype turned up a few times. The chain is built from TRBV12-3 or TRBV12-4 and TRBJ2-7; D is ambiguous. V was shortened by 4 bases and J by 5 bases, with 12 bases between the two germline ends. The CDR3 has 13 residues. Here the CDR3 reads CASSYGRIHEQYF. CDR3 nucleotide sequence: TGTGCCAGCAGTTATGGTAGAATCCACGAGCAGTACTTC.

The chain links TRBV5-1 to TRBJ1-1; no clear D. Germline V gives CDR1 SGHRS, CDR2 YFSETQ. There are 14 residues in the CDR3. V dropped 4 bases and J dropped 0 bases, with 10 bases sitting between them. The CDR3 loop is CASSPELLNTEAFF. CDR3 DNA sequence: TGCGCCAGCAGCCCCGAACTCCTGAACACTGAAGCTTTCTTT.